These 30 T cell receptor beta chains came from one sample sequenced in a study of CD8 T cells in ankylosing spondylitis. TCRdb re-called the 5' RACE reads with MiXCR, one entry per CDR3 protein. The sample lists just over 350,000 distinct CDR3 sequences, more than 20% occurring once. Sample: blood, either unsorted or a sorted T cell fraction (not recorded which). These receptors were collected from a male donor with ankylosing spondylitis or in good health (not recorded which).

The chain carries TRBV7-9 and TRBJ2-3; 11 nucleotides align to TRBD2. The CDR3 runs to 14 residues. Per germline, CDR1 SEHNR and CDR2 FQNEAQ (reference sequence). J gave up 5 bases and V 11 bases, and 9 bases lay outside the gene matches. This chain's CDR3 is CAGIAGGPGDTQYF. The DNA for the CDR3 is TGTGCCGGAATAGCGGGGGGGCCGGGAGATACGCAGTATTTT.

The chain joins TRBV7-9 to TRBJ2-5; the match to TRBD2 covers 7 bases. V gave up 3 bases and J gave up 0 bases; unmatched junction bases: 7. Germline CDR1 SEHNR, CDR2 FQNEAQ (reference sequence). This CDR3 comprises 16 residues. CDR3 DNA sequence: TGTGCCAGCAGCTTGGGTCCGGGGGGAGACCAAGAGACCCAGTACTTC. Protein sequence: CASSLGPGGDQETQYF. The variable domain in full, with the rest retrieved from reference TRBV7-9 and TRBJ2-5, is DTGVSQNPRHKITKRGQNVTFRCDPISEHNRLYWYRQTLGQGPEFLTYFQNEAQLEKSRLLSDRFSAERPKGSFSTLEIQRTEQGDSAMYLCASSLGPGGDQETQYFGPGTRLLVL.

The V gene is TRBV4-1, the J gene TRBJ1-2; perhaps TRBD1 as D (5 bases). Trimming stripped 4 bases from V and 10 bases from J, with 16 bases between. The CDR3 runs 13 residues. Germline V CDR1 and CDR2: MGHRA, YSYEKL. The CDR3 DNA follows: TGCGCCAGCAGCCGGGTCCGGGACGGACTCTACACCTTC. Residues: CASSRVRDGLYTF.

This clonotype was detected only a few times. The V call is TRBV4-1, the J call TRBJ2-3; 10 nucleotides agree with TRBD2. The CDR3 totals 17 residues. Trimming took 4 bases from V and 6 from J; bases not matched to a gene: 13. Germline CDR1 MGHRA, CDR2 YSYEKL. The DNA for the CDR3 is TGCGCCAGCAGCCCCGGTCGCAGCGGGGGGGCCAGTGATACGCAGTATTTT. Translating gives CASSPGRSGGASDTQYF.

As for this clonotype: Its ends do not fully match the called genes, so a read error is possible. V usage is TRBV7-9 and J usage is TRBJ2-1; no definite D call. CDR1 is SEHNR and CDR2 is FQNEAQ in the germline V gene (reference sequence). The CDR3 sequence is 13 residues long. The CDR3 sequence is CAGTAWGDNELFF. The CDR3 DNA sequence: TGTGCCGGCACCGCGTGGGGTGACAATGAGCTGTTCTTC.

This sequence joins TRBV29-1 and TRBJ2-1; 7 positions match TRBD2. V trimming: 7 bases; J trimming: 10 bases; junction bases outside the gene matches: 4. CDR3 length: 10 residues. From germline, CDR1 is SQVTM and CDR2 ANQGSEA. The CDR3 here is CSALLAEQFF. CDR3 in DNA: TGCAGCGCCCTACTAGCGGAGCAGTTCTTC.

This chain uses TRBV18 with TRBJ2-6; D is undetermined. CDR1 and CDR2 from the germline V gene are KGHSH and LQKENI. V was trimmed by 2 bases and J by 2 bases, leaving 7 bases between them. CDR3 size: 15 residues. The chain's CDR3 is CASSPMGTGANVLTF. CDR3 bases: TGTGCCAGCTCACCAATGGGTACTGGGGCCAACGTCCTGACTTTC.

The V call is TRBV10-1, the J call TRBJ2-2, with D possibly TRBD1 on 6 matching bases. Germline lookup yields CDR1 WNHNN and CDR2 SYGVQD (reference sequence). V lost 5 bases to trimming and J lost 7 bases, with 11 bases between them. The CDR3 runs to 13 residues. Here the CDR3 reads CASSNRVNGELFF. CDR3 DNA sequence: TGCGCCAGCAGTAACAGGGTTAACGGGGAGCTGTTTTTT.

J is TRBJ2-3 and V is TRBV7-6; 13 bases agree with TRBD2. Germline V CDR1 and CDR2: SGHVS, FNYEAQ. With V trimmed by 3 bases and J by 8 bases, 2 bases remained unmatched. The CDR3 consists of 14 residues. This CDR3 reads CASSFTSGGGTQYF. Here the CDR3 DNA reads TGTGCCAGCAGCTTTACTAGCGGGGGGGGTACGCAGTATTTT.

This clonotype has only a few counts. The gene calls are TRBV12-3 or TRBV12-4 and TRBJ2-3; D remains ambiguous. Trimming took off 5 bases at V and 2 bases at J, with 11 bases between the two ends. The CDR3 loop spans 14 amino acids. CDR3 sequence (DNA): TGTGCCAGCAGTACCAAACCGTTCACAGATACGCAGTATTTT. Its translation: CASSTKPFTDTQYF.

CDR3 residues: CASSSPGTSGIYEQYF. For the CDR3, the DNA is TGTGCCAGCAGCTCGCCTGGGACTAGCGGAATCTACGAGCAGTACTTC. This chain uses TRBV3-1 with TRBJ2-7; 11 bases align to TRBD2. This CDR3 comprises 16 residues. J was trimmed by 3 bases and V by 5 bases; bases with no gene match: 9. CDR1 and CDR2 from the germline V gene are LGHDT and YNNKEL (reference sequence).

The chain carries TRBV7-9 and TRBJ2-5; D is undetermined. V was clipped by 5 bases and J by 2 bases, with 15 bases between them. This CDR3 has 15 amino acids. Germline assignment: CDR1 SEHNR and CDR2 FQNEAQ (reference sequence). As DNA, the CDR3 is TGTGCCAGCAGCCCGACACCGGGCCTACAAGAGACCCAGTACTTC. It is translated as CASSPTPGLQETQYF.

Only a few counts were recorded for this clonotype. The genes are TRBV24-1 and TRBJ1-1, with TRBD1 matching over 7 bases. The CDR3 covers 13 residues. Germline CDR1 is KGHDR and CDR2 is SFDVKD. V gave up 4 bases and J gave up 3 bases; unmatched junction bases: 1. The DNA of the CDR3 is TGTGCCACCAGTGAGGGACAGTACACTGAAGCTTTCTTT. Translating gives CATSEGQYTEAFF.

This clonotype was seen just once. The CDR3 DNA reads TGTGCCAGCAGCCTTACCTACCGGACTAGCGGCTCCTACGAGCAGTACTTC. Translating it yields CASSLTYRTSGSYEQYF. This chain connects TRBV7-9 to TRBJ2-7; 10 bases are a match to TRBD2. This CDR3 comprises 17 residues. From germline, CDR1 is SEHNR and CDR2 FQNEAQ (reference sequence). The V gene end was trimmed by 5 bases and the J gene end by 0 bases; junction bases not matched to a gene: 10.

This chain joins TRBV20-1 and TRBJ2-4; D is unresolved. The CDR3 has 13 residues. In germline, CDR1 is DFQATT, CDR2 SNEGSKA (reference sequence). Between the trimmed V and J ends, which lost 5 bases and 8 bases, there was a span of 16 bases. As DNA, the CDR3 is TGCAGTGCTGATGACGCAGAGTCGGACATTCAGTACTTC. Encoded protein: CSADDAESDIQYF.

This clonotype has only a few counts. This sequence joins TRBV7-9 and TRBJ2-1; 7 bases line up with TRBD1. V trimming: 5 bases; J trimming: 2 bases; junction bases outside the gene matches: 6. The CDR3 loop spans 15 amino acids. Germline CDR1 SEHNR, CDR2 FQNEAQ (reference sequence). CDR3 DNA: TGTGCCAGCAGCCGCCCGGGGACAGCCTACAATGAGCAGTTCTTC. As protein: CASSRPGTAYNEQFF. Looking up the rest from reference TRBV7-9 and TRBJ2-1 gives the full variable domain: DTGVSQNPRHKITKRGQNVTFRCDPISEHNRLYWYRQTLGQGPEFLTYFQNEAQLEKSRLLSDRFSAERPKGSFSTLEIQRTEQGDSAMYLCASSRPGTAYNEQFFGPGTRLTVL.

A note on this clonotype: Germline is not matched at one junction end, which may reflect a read error. V gene TRBV6-1 combines with J gene TRBJ1-2; D not certain. The CDR3 is 14 residues long. Germline V gene lookup returns CDR1 MNHNS and CDR2 SASEGT. The CDR3 sequence is CASGEFRANYGYTF. CDR3 in DNA: TGTGCCAGCGGTGAATTTCGTGCTAACTATGGCTACACCTTC.

This clonotype was observed a single time. This sequence may be a read error, since a much larger clone differs from it by one base. The conserved final phenylalanine or tryptophan is absent from the CDR3, which likely points to a read error. The chain has TRBV6-1 and TRBJ2-1, with TRBD1 as a possible D gene (6 bases). The CDR3 has 14 amino acids. CDR1 is MNHNS, CDR2 SASEGT, per germline. V lost 6 bases to trimming and J lost 3 bases, with 12 bases between them. DNA for the CDR3: TGTGCCAGCAGCCTCCGGGACAACTACAATGAGCAGTTCCTC. This codes for CASSLRDNYNEQFL.

This clonotype was seen a handful of times. The chain employs TRBV18 and TRBJ2-2; 12 bases agree with TRBD2. Trimming removed 5 bases from V and 4 bases from J; junction bases left unmatched: 5. Looked up from germline, CDR1 is KGHSH and CDR2 is LQKENI. This CDR3 is 16 amino acids long. CDR3 protein: CASSDGLAGPTGELFF. The CDR3 region has the DNA TGTGCCAGCTCAGACGGACTAGCGGGACCCACCGGGGAGCTGTTTTTT.

In its sample, this clonotype was seen a few times. V is TRBV4-1 and J is TRBJ2-7, with D tentatively TRBD2 (5 bases). The V end lost 1 base, the J end lost 3 bases, and 10 bases lay between the germline ends. The CDR3 length is 14 residues. Germline CDR1 MGHRA, CDR2 YSYEKL. The CDR3 DNA sequence: TGCGCCAGCAGCCAAGCGGACTCGATCTACGAGCAGTACTTC. This gives the protein CASSQADSIYEQYF.

The CDR3 sequence is CASSESPSGETEQYF. In nucleotides, the CDR3 is TGCGCCAGCAGTGAGTCGCCTAGCGGGGAAACCGAGCAGTACTTC. This chain joins TRBV10-1 and TRBJ2-7, with 9 bases that match TRBD2. The length of the CDR3 is 15 residues. J lost 6 bases, V lost 0 bases, and 6 bases had no gene match. Germline V gene data show CDR1 as WNHNN and CDR2 as SYGVQD (reference sequence).

This clonotype was found a few times. The CDR3 DNA follows: TGTGCCAGCAGTTTACCGGAGGAGGGCCAAGAGACCCAGTACTTC. Residues: CASSLPEEGQETQYF. The J gene is TRBJ2-5, the V gene TRBV28; tentative D call: TRBD2 (6 bases). Germline assignment: CDR1 MDHEN and CDR2 SYDVKM. Trimming removed 2 bases from V and 1 base from J, with 11 bases in between. CDR3 length: 15 amino acids.

V usage is TRBV28 and J usage is TRBJ1-5; TRBD1 is a possible D gene (6 bases). Germline loops: CDR1 MDHEN, CDR2 SYDVKM. V gave up 6 bases and J gave up 5 bases, with 17 bases separating them. The length of the CDR3 is 15 residues. The CDR3 nucleotides read TGTGCCAGCAGGTCTCGGGACACCTTAGATCAGCCCCAGCATTTT. Translated, it gives CASRSRDTLDQPQHF. Combining the CDR3 with reference TRBV28 and TRBJ1-5 gives the whole variable domain DVKVTQSSRYLVKRTGEKVFLECVQDMDHENMFWYRQDPGLGLRLIYFSYDVKMKEKGDIPEGYSVSREKKERFSLILESASTNQTSMYLCASRSRDTLDQPQHFGDGTRLSIL.

The chain combines TRBV6-1 with TRBJ2-1; 9 nucleotides match TRBD1. This CDR3 has 15 residues. Germline V gene data show CDR1 as MNHNS and CDR2 as SASEGT. The V segment lost 6 bases and the J segment 6 bases; nucleotides outside the gene matches: 9. CDR3 sequence (DNA): TGTGCCAGCAGGACGGGGACAGGGTCTTCCAATGAGCAGTTCTTC. Translating it yields CASRTGTGSSNEQFF.

The V and J genes are TRBV4-1 and TRBJ1-5; a possible D gene is TRBD1 (5 bases). The ends were cut back, 2 bases at V and 1 base at J, with 9 bases in the middle. This CDR3 is 15 amino acids long. Germline CDR1 is MGHRA and CDR2 is YSYEKL. The chain's CDR3 is CASSQWGASNQPQHF. CDR3 DNA sequence: TGCGCCAGCAGCCAATGGGGCGCAAGCAATCAGCCCCAGCATTTT.

This clonotype was found a few times. The rearrangement joins TRBV10-3 to TRBJ2-6, with 8 nucleotides matching TRBD1. V shed 0 bases and J 0 bases; nucleotides not matched to a gene: 7. From germline, CDR1 is ENHRY and CDR2 SYGVKD. The CDR3 has 19 amino acids. CDR3 residues: CAISESSGGQSSGANVLTF. The CDR3 DNA sequence: TGTGCCATCAGTGAGTCCTCAGGGGGCCAGAGCTCTGGGGCCAACGTCCTGACTTTC.

The chain combines TRBV10-3 with TRBJ2-5; D remains unclear. Looked up from germline, CDR1 is ENHRY and CDR2 is SYGVKD. V lost 6 bases to trimming and J lost 4 bases, with 15 bases between them. The CDR3 loop spans 14 amino acids. The CDR3 DNA follows: TGTGCCATCAGCGAAGACCGACGGCCAGAGACCCAGTACTTC. Protein product: CAISEDRRPETQYF.

At least ten counts were recorded for this clonotype. The chain joins TRBV7-6 to TRBJ2-1, with 10 bases matching TRBD2. CDR1 is SGHVS and CDR2 is FNYEAQ in the germline V gene. This CDR3 comprises 15 residues. V was pared by 1 base and J by 7 bases, with 4 bases of the junction left unmatched. CDR3 nucleotide sequence: TGTGCCAGCAGCTTAGTAGCGGGGGGCTTAAATGAGCAGTTCTTC. The encoded protein is CASSLVAGGLNEQFF. Combining the CDR3 with reference TRBV7-6 and TRBJ2-1 gives the whole variable domain GAGVSQSPRYKVTKRGQDVALRCDPISGHVSLYWYRQALGQGPEFLTYFNYEAQQDKSGLPNDRFSAERPEGSISTLTIQRTEQRDSAMYRCASSLVAGGLNEQFFGPGTRLTVL.

The chain couples TRBV20-1 to TRBJ2-2; 9 bases agree with TRBD2. The J segment lost 0 bases and the V segment lost 5 bases, leaving 16 bases of the junction unmatched. The CDR3 consists of 19 residues. CDR1 is DFQATT and CDR2 is SNEGSKA in the germline V gene (reference sequence). DNA of the CDR3: TGCAGTGCTGATAGCAGCGGCGGGGGGGCCACCACGAACACCGGGGAGCTGTTTTTT. Translating it yields CSADSSGGGATTNTGELFF.

The V gene is TRBV28, the J gene TRBJ2-3; D might be TRBD1 (5 bases). The germline V gene has CDR1 MDHEN and CDR2 SYDVKM. CDR3 length: 17 residues. V lost 6 bases, J lost 5 bases, and 24 bases lay in between. CDR3 bases: TGTGCCAGCAGGCACCCGCGGCAGGGCGGAATCCAAGATACGCAGTATTTT. Protein product: CASRHPRQGGIQDTQYF.